A selection of T cell receptor beta chains follows, all from one sample in a study of shared clonotypes between healthy human individuals. Measured with immunoSEQ multiplex PCR; TCRdb has only the in-frame clones, and not every one. There are a few million clones in the sample; just under 95% occur only once, and 1.5% to 2% lies in the top ten. Sequencing was performed on naive CD8+ T cells from PBMCs. Source of these receptors: a man aged 18-30 years in good health. Some clones in this sample may be carry-over from other donors' samples. Each CDR3 is given with its conserved first and last residue. The order of the fields is clone size, D gene, V gene, J gene, CDR3 DNA, CDR3 protein. A D gene is named only where the DNA matches it firmly. Size tells how often a clone was seen (once, few, many) or the class of an expanded clone, and some rows leave it out.

>-|-|TRBV2|TRBJ1-2
TGTGCCAGCAGTGAAGCGCTTGGGGTCGGCTATGGCTACACCTTC
CASSEALGVGYGYTF
>few|-|TRBV9|TRBJ1-1
TGTGCCAGCAGCGTAGCCGGGAACACTGAAGCTTTCTTT
CASSVAGNTEAFF
>-|-|TRBV19|TRBJ2-5
TGTGCCAGTAGTATAGAGGGACGGACGCATGAGACCCAGTACTTC
CASSIEGRTHETQYF
>-|TRBD1|TRBV4-1|TRBJ2-7
TGCGCCAGCAGCCAAGGGGACAGGGAACCCTACGAGCAGTACTTC
CASSQGDREPYEQYF
>-|-|TRBV5-1|TRBJ2-6
TGCGCCAGCAGCCCTAATTGGGCCGGTCCCGGGGCCAACGTCCTGACTTTC
CASSPNWAGPGANVLTF
>-|TRBD1|TRBV11-1|TRBJ2-1
TGTGCCAGCAGCTCCCGGACAGGGTTATTGTTTAATGAGCAGTTCTTC
CASSSRTGLLFNEQFF
>-|TRBD2|TRBV9|TRBJ2-3
TGTGCCAGCAGCGCGAGACTAGCGGGCACAGATACGCAGTATTTT
CASSARLAGTDTQYF
>-|-|TRBV11-2|TRBJ2-3
TGTGCCAGCAACCCCCAGCGCACAGATACGCAGTATTTT
CASNPQRTDTQYF
>-|-|TRBV27|TRBJ2-1
TGTGCCAGCAGTCCCCGGGACCCCTCCTACAATGAGCAGTTCTTC
CASSPRDPSYNEQFF
>-|-|TRBV6-1|TRBJ2-7
TGTGCCAGCAGACTCTTCGCCTACGAGCAGTACTTC
CASRLFAYEQYF
>-|TRBD2|TRBV5-4|TRBJ2-7
TGTGCCAGCAGCTACTTGTCGGGAGGCGGATACGAGCAGTACTTC
CASSYLSGGGYEQYF
>-|-|TRBV13|TRBJ2-3
TGTGCCAGCAGCTTACTAGGGCGGGACACAGATACGCAGTATTTT
CASSLLGRDTDTQYF
>-|TRBD2|TRBV5-6|TRBJ2-1
TGTGCCAGCAGCTTGGGGTGGAGCGGGACCTACAATGAGCAGTTCTTC
CASSLGWSGTYNEQFF
>-|-|TRBV7-9|TRBJ2-7
TGTGCCAGCAGCTTAGGGGCCACCTACGAGCAGTACTTC
CASSLGATYEQYF
>-|-|TRBV7-3|TRBJ2-1
TGTGCCAGCAGCCTAAATGACAGGTCCAATGAGCAGTTCTTC
CASSLNDRSNEQFF
>-|TRBD1|TRBV27|TRBJ1-1
TGTGCCAGCAGATCAGACAGGGCCGGGGACACTGAAGCTTTCTTT
CASRSDRAGDTEAFF
>-|-|TRBV28|TRBJ2-7
TGTGCCACACAAGACCGGGACGGTCTCTACGAGCAGTACTTC
CATQDRDGLYEQYF
>-|-|TRBV14|TRBJ2-1
TGTGCCAGCAGCCAAGGCCCAGGGGTAGGTTTCTTC
CASSQGPGVGFF
>-|-|TRBV4-1|TRBJ2-3
TGCGCCAGCAGCCAACGGGGTGTCGGGATCCGTGGAGATACGCAGTATTTT
CASSQRGVGIRGDTQYF
>-|-|TRBV9|TRBJ2-5
TGTGCCAGCAGCGTCACCGTGGGTTTTCGGGAGACCCAGTACTTC
CASSVTVGFRETQYF
>-|TRBD1|TRBV7-9|TRBJ1-4
TGTGCCAGCAGCTCCCAACGGACAGGGATTTTTGAAAAACTGTTTTTT
CASSSQRTGIFEKLFF
>-|-|TRBV9|TRBJ2-7
TGTGCCAGCAGCGTAGACCACTCCTACGAGCAGTACTTC
CASSVDHSYEQYF
>-|-|TRBV5-5|TRBJ2-7
TGTGCCAGCAGCCCCCAGAGCTACGAGCAGTACTTC
CASSPQSYEQYF
>-|TRBD1|TRBV7-9|TRBJ2-1
TGTGCCAGCAGCTTAGGGGACAGGGTGTTTTACAATGAGCAGTTCTTC
CASSLGDRVFYNEQFF
>-|TRBD2|TRBV19|TRBJ2-1
TGTGCCAGTAGTATAGATCGGCCAGCGGGGCTCTACAATGAGCAGTTCTTC
CASSIDRPAGLYNEQFF
>-|TRBD2|TRBV2|TRBJ2-1
TGTGCCAGCAGTGAAGGGCGTAGCGGGATAATCTCCTACAATGAGCAGTTCTTC
CASSEGRSGIISYNEQFF
>-|-|TRBV13|TRBJ2-7
TGTGCCAGCAGCCTAGATCCCTACGAGCAGTACTTC
CASSLDPYEQYF
>-|-|TRBV5-4|TRBJ2-7
TGTGCCAGCAGCTTATACTACGAGCAGTACTTC
CASSLYYEQYF
>-|-|TRBV14|TRBJ2-2
TGTGCCAGCAGCCTCTATATTTCGCTGTCCTCGGCCGGGGAGCTGTTTTTT
CASSLYISLSSAGELFF
>-|TRBD2|TRBV6-1|TRBJ2-3
TGTGCCAGCAGTGTTAGCGGGAGCCGCACAGATACGCAGTATTTT
CASSVSGSRTDTQYF
>-|-|TRBV2|TRBJ2-3
TGTGCCAGCATCACGGGATTCAGCACAGATACGCAGTATTTT
CASITGFSTDTQYF
>-|-|TRBV5-6|TRBJ1-2
TGTGCCAGCAGCCGCGCCCCCCGGGGCACCTATGGCTACACCTTC
CASSRAPRGTYGYTF
>-|TRBD2|TRBV6-5|TRBJ2-1
TGTGCCAGCACCCGAACTAGCGGGGGTTACAATGAGCAGTTCTTC
CASTRTSGGYNEQFF
>-|-|TRBV11-2|TRBJ1-3
TGTGCCAGCAGCTTAGAGGCTGGAAACACCATATATTTT
CASSLEAGNTIYF
>few|-|TRBV2|TRBJ1-2
TGTGCCAGCACCCCAGGGTTTGGCTACACCTTC
CASTPGFGYTF